The present TCR beta chain was sequenced within a study of PD-1 blockade in classical Hodgkin lymphoma. The wider study: Nivolumab 3 mg/kg was given intravenously every 2 weeks. General study points: Anyone who began nivolumab under 1 year after ASCT was excluded. When set against healthy donors, newly diagnosed patients were reported to show lower baseline TCR diversity. Newly diagnosed and completely responding patients shared comparable baseline diversity.

Per germline, CDR1 SEHNR and CDR2 FQNEAQ (reference sequence). Trimming stripped 5 bases from V and 7 bases from J, with 15 bases between. The CDR3 is 15 amino acids. Sample time point: cycle 4 day 1 (C4D1), after 6 weeks of nivolumab. Each and every patient relapsed after autologous stem cell transplantation, and patients got differing brentuximab vedotin exposure. Notes on this clone: Its antigen is unknown.

Sequencing was performed with immunoSEQ multiplex PCR; in TCRdb, only in-frame clones are kept and a portion is missing. The table records about 19,000 clones, approximately 80% of them present only once. The rearrangement joins TRBV7-9 to TRBJ1-6, with D possibly matching TRBD1 (5 bases). Specimen: peripheral blood mononuclear cells (PBMCs), collected before the fourth cycle of nivolumab. This TCR derives from a human donor with classical Hodgkin lymphoma. The CDR3 is CASSPGTSENSPLHF. DNA for the CDR3: TGTGCCAGCAGCCCTGGGACGTCAGAGAATTCACCCCTCCACTTT.